The entry below gives a single T cell receptor beta chain sequence along with its context. No antigen is known for it. The CDR3 is 12 residues long. The germline V and J ends were trimmed by 2 bases and 4 bases, with 4 bases remaining between them. The germline gives CDR1 MNHNY, CDR2 SVGAGI (reference sequence). The record originates from a study of CD8+ T cells in alopecia areata. About the research overall: Those treated were given oral tofacitinib at 5 to 10 mg twice daily. The study, taken as a whole, reports: An increase in clonality over normal scalp was evident in lesional scalp, especially alopecia totalis/universalis.

Samples from alopecia areata patients were lesional scalp punch biopsies and peripheral blood. In each case, RNA was isolated and then reverse transcribed into cDNA as the sequencing template. Here immunoSEQ multiplex PCR was the method, and the copy in TCRdb shows in-frame clones only, minus some. The repertoire holds 150,000 to 200,000 clones, with about 72% as singletons. The genes are TRBV6-6 and TRBJ2-3, with unresolved D. This receptor was taken from a human donor with alopecia areata. The sequences come from CD8+ T cells sorted from blood, collected at week 0. Here the CDR3 reads CASSYGPDTQYF. The CDR3 DNA is TGTGCCAGCAGTTACGGGCCAGATACGCAGTATTTT.